Shown below are 30 T cell receptor beta chains from a single sample sequenced in a study of cytomegalovirus exposure and HLA in healthy donors. The PCR was carried out with 60 Vbeta primers and 13 Jbeta primers. Assay: immunoSEQ multiplex PCR; the TCRdb copy retains only in-frame clones and omits some. The table lists roughly 120,000 clones, around 77% of them singletons, with about 13% in the top ten. Sequences were obtained from PBMCs. The receptors here all came from a woman aged 40 to 50 in good health and CMV-seropositive.

This clone was observed a handful of times. This rearrangement joins TRBV19 to TRBJ2-5, with D maybe TRBD1 (6 bases). Germline V gene sequence: CDR1 LNHDA, CDR2 SQIVND (reference sequence). This CDR3 region has 16 residues. With 5 bases removed from V and 1 base from J, the gap between germline ends came to 17 bases. CDR3 loop: CASSSRTVGTQETQYF. In DNA, the CDR3 is TGTGCCAGTAGTTCACGGACAGTGGGAACCCAAGAGACCCAGTACTTC.

J is TRBJ1-4 and V is TRBV13, with D possibly being TRBD1 (6 bases). Germline V lookup: CDR1 PRHDT, CDR2 FYEKMQ (reference sequence). The CDR3 totals 18 residues. The ends were cut back, 5 bases at V and 4 bases at J, with 23 bases in the middle. The CDR3 sequence: CASSPPRGQTGYNEKLFF. The CDR3 coding sequence is TGTGCCAGCAGCCCTCCCCGAGGACAGACAGGTTATAATGAAAAACTGTTTTTT.

There are a few counts of this clone. This chain's CDR3 is CASSITGDSYEQYF. CDR3 coding DNA: TGTGCCAGTAGTATAACAGGCGACTCCTACGAGCAGTACTTC. This chain uses TRBV19 with TRBJ2-5; D may be TRBD1 (5 bases). The tail of the sequence fits TRBJ2-7 better, so the J call may be wrong. CDR1 and CDR2 from the germline V gene are LNHDA and SQIVND (reference sequence). This CDR3 contains 14 residues.

This sequence joins TRBV19 and TRBJ2-1, with unresolved D. Germline V gives CDR1 LNHDA, CDR2 SQIVND (reference sequence). Trimming shortened V by 5 bases and J by 0 bases, and 14 bases separated the two germline ends. The CDR3 runs to 16 residues. This CDR3 is CASSYIAVSSYNEQFF. CDR3 in DNA: TGTGCCAGTAGTTATATCGCGGTTAGCTCCTACAATGAGCAGTTCTTC.

CDR3 nucleotide sequence: TGTGCCAGCAGCCAAGGAACGGTCACTAGCGGGTCGAGAGAGACCCAGTACTTC. Amino acid sequence: CASSQGTVTSGSRETQYF. The chain couples TRBV4-2 to TRBJ2-5, with 9 bases that match TRBD2. Losses at the gene ends were 1 base for V and 4 bases for J; bases not matched to a gene: 13. Germline-derived CDR1 and CDR2 are LGHNA and YNFKEQ. The CDR3 is made up of 18 amino acids.

The chain combines TRBV14 with TRBJ2-7; 7 bases agree with TRBD1. Germline V gene sequence: CDR1 SGHDN, CDR2 FVKESK. This CDR3 spans 14 amino acids. Germline trimming cut 1 base from V and 6 bases from J; bases unmatched to any gene: 6. Here the CDR3 reads CASSQASTGAEQYF. In nucleotides, the CDR3 is TGTGCCAGCAGCCAAGCGAGTACAGGGGCCGAGCAGTACTTC.

This sequence joins TRBV30 and TRBJ2-2; D call uncertain. The germline V gene encodes CDR1 GTSNPN and CDR2 SVGIG (reference sequence). The CDR3 is made up of 13 amino acids. Between the trimmed V and J ends, which lost 0 bases and 5 bases, there was a span of 7 bases. CDR3 bases: TGTGCCTGGAGTGTATCAGGTACCGGGGAGCTGTTTTTT. Protein sequence: CAWSVSGTGELFF. Complete variable domain (other parts from reference TRBV30 and TRBJ2-2): SQTIHQWPATLVQPVGSPLSLECTVEGTSNPNLYWYRQAAGRGLQLLFYSVGIGQISSEVPQNLSASRPQDRQFILSSKKLLLSDSGFYLCAWSVSGTGELFFGEGSRLTVL.

The rearrangement joins TRBV5-1 to TRBJ2-7; 7 positions agree with TRBD1. This CDR3 is 14 amino acids long. From germline, CDR1 is SGHRS and CDR2 YFSETQ. Germline trimming cut 0 bases from V and 4 bases from J; bases unmatched to any gene: 4. The CDR3 loop reads CASSLGGGRYEQYF. The DNA for the CDR3 is TGCGCCAGCAGCTTGGGAGGGGGCCGGTACGAGCAGTACTTC.

CDR3 nucleotide sequence: TGTGCCTGGAAAACAGGATTTCCCTACGAGCAGTACTTC. It translates to CAWKTGFPYEQYF. The rearrangement links TRBV30 to TRBJ2-5, with a weak D call TRBD1 (5 bases). The closer fit of TRBJ2-7 to the DNA end suggests the J call may be wrong. This CDR3 contains 13 residues. CDR1 is GTSNPN, CDR2 SVGIG, per germline (reference sequence).

V usage is TRBV6-6 and J usage is TRBJ1-2; TRBD1 matches at 9 bases. The V gene end was trimmed by 0 bases and the J gene end by 5 bases; junction bases not matched to a gene: 4. The CDR3 is made up of 15 amino acids. Germline values: CDR1 MNHNY, CDR2 SVGAGI (reference sequence). CDR3 sequence (DNA): TGTGCCAGCAGTTACTCCGACAGGGGGATTTATGGCTACACCTTC. Protein: CASSYSDRGIYGYTF.

The chain employs TRBV7-9 and TRBJ1-2; 8 bases line up with TRBD1. The trim removed 5 bases at V and 5 bases at J, leaving 10 bases unmatched. The CDR3 spans 15 residues. Germline loops: CDR1 SEHNR, CDR2 FQNEAQ (reference sequence). This CDR3 reads CASSLGQGLPYGYTF. Here the CDR3 DNA reads TGTGCCAGCAGCCTCGGACAGGGCCTTCCTTATGGCTACACCTTC.

This sequence joins TRBV19 and TRBJ2-1; 11 bases agree with TRBD2. The CDR3 consists of 14 residues. V shed 4 bases and J 9 bases; nucleotides not matched to a gene: 5. From germline, CDR1 is LNHDA and CDR2 SQIVND (reference sequence). Here the CDR3 reads CASSTLAGAVEQFF. CDR3 DNA: TGTGCCAGTAGTACACTAGCGGGAGCCGTTGAGCAGTTCTTC.

CDR3 residues: CASRSQGLRRGNEQFF. The CDR3 nucleotides read TGTGCCAGCCGTTCTCAGGGACTACGAAGGGGGAATGAGCAGTTCTTC. V usage is TRBV5-6 and J usage is TRBJ2-1; D perhaps matches TRBD2 (7 bases). V lost 7 bases to trimming and J lost 7 bases, with 24 bases between them. Per germline, CDR1 SGHDT and CDR2 YYEEEE. This CDR3 is built from 16 residues.

The gene calls are TRBV2 and TRBJ2-7; D gene ambiguous. This CDR3 has 12 amino acids. Trimming cost V 5 bases and J 0 bases, with 5 bases left between them. Germline V gene lookup returns CDR1 SNHLY and CDR2 FYNNEI. CDR3: CASSLSSYEQYF. CDR3 nucleotide sequence: TGTGCCAGCAGTCTTAGCTCCTACGAGCAGTACTTC.

The chain combines TRBV5-1 with TRBJ2-7; D may be TRBD2 (6 bases). This CDR3 is 14 amino acids long. V dropped 0 bases and J dropped 1 base, with 8 bases sitting between them. Germline values: CDR1 SGHRS, CDR2 YFSETQ. The CDR3 reads CASSLVGGSYEQYF. DNA for the CDR3: TGCGCCAGCAGCTTGGTGGGGGGATCCTACGAGCAGTACTTC.

This clone occurred a few times. The rearrangement uses TRBV7-8 and TRBJ2-5; TRBD2 might be the D (6 bases). V lost 3 bases and J lost 11, with 19 bases in between. The CDR3 loop spans 14 amino acids. Germline V gene lookup returns CDR1 SGHVS and CDR2 FQNEAQ. CDR3 amino acids: CASSLGDSLEEQYF. CDR3 DNA: TGTGCCAGCAGCTTGGGGGACTCCCTAGAAGAGCAGTACTTC.

V is TRBV30 and J is TRBJ2-5, with 11 bases lining up with TRBD2. Germline CDR1 is GTSNPN and CDR2 is SVGIG (reference sequence). The CDR3 consists of 14 residues. Trimming took 5 bases from V and 2 from J; bases not matched to a gene: 4. CDR3 in DNA: TGTGCCTGGTCGGGACTAGCGGTTCAAGAGACCCAGTACTTC. The encoded protein is CAWSGLAVQETQYF.

This chain connects TRBV11-2 to TRBJ2-6, with a possible D match to TRBD1 (6 bases). V shed 4 bases and J shed 4 bases, with 11 bases lying between them. The germline V gene encodes CDR1 SGHAT and CDR2 FQNNGV. This CDR3 has 15 residues. CDR3 sequence: CASSSLRGGANVLTF. The DNA of the CDR3 is TGTGCCAGCAGCTCTTTAAGGGGGGGGGCCAACGTCCTGACTTTC.

The rearrangement joins TRBV4-1 to TRBJ1-5; 10 bases match TRBD1. Germline V gene lookup returns CDR1 MGHRA and CDR2 YSYEKL. This CDR3 has 16 residues. V dropped 2 bases and J dropped 7; count of bases not matched to a gene: 8. DNA of the CDR3: TGCGCCAGCAGCCAAAGCGACAGGGGGCGATCCCAGCCCCAGCATTTT. Protein product: CASSQSDRGRSQPQHF.

V gene TRBV2 combines with J gene TRBJ1-5; 9 positions agree with TRBD1. CDR1 is SNHLY, CDR2 FYNNEI, per germline. The CDR3 covers 15 residues. Unmatched junction bases numbered 6, after V lost 3 bases and J lost 6 bases. CDR3 in amino acids: CASSEATGGGQPQHF. As DNA, the CDR3 is TGTGCCAGCAGTGAGGCGACAGGGGGTGGTCAGCCCCAGCATTTT.

The chain uses TRBV18 and TRBJ1-3; D gene unclear. CDR1 and CDR2 (germline): KGHSH, LQKENI. With 2 bases removed from V and 2 bases from J, the gap between germline ends came to 10 bases. The CDR3 is 15 residues long. CDR3 in amino acids: CASSPGPGTGNTIYF. The CDR3 coding sequence is TGTGCCAGCTCACCAGGCCCCGGGACTGGAAACACCATATATTTT.

With respect to this clone: The sample has other DNA sequences that encode this CDR3 too. The V call is TRBV5-1, the J call TRBJ2-7, with D perhaps matching TRBD1 (5 bases). Trimming cost V 4 bases and J 1 base, with 9 bases left between them. Germline V lookup: CDR1 SGHRS, CDR2 YFSETQ. The CDR3 consists of 13 residues. CDR3 protein: CASSLQGSYEQYF. In nucleotides, the CDR3 is TGCGCCAGCAGCCTCCAGGGTTCCTACGAGCAGTACTTC. Filled out from reference TRBV5-1 and TRBJ2-7, the complete variable domain reads KAGVTQTPRYLIKTRGQQVTLSCSPISGHRSVSWYQQTPGQGLQFLFEYFSETQRNKGNFPGRFSGRQFSNSRSEMNVSTLELGDSALYLCASSLQGSYEQYFGPGTRLTVT.

The chain combines TRBV2 with TRBJ2-7, with TRBD1 identical over 7 bases. Trimming at V came to 3 bases and at J to 3 bases, leaving 2 bases not matched to a gene. Germline V CDR1 and CDR2: SNHLY, FYNNEI. The CDR3 sequence is 13 residues long. The CDR3 DNA reads as TGTGCCAGCAGTGATACAGGGGTCTACGAGCAGTACTTC. This codes for CASSDTGVYEQYF.

The CDR3 sequence is CASSLTNGTGGLTQYF. For the CDR3, the DNA is TGTGCCAGCAGCTTAACAAATGGGACAGGGGGACTAACCCAGTACTTC. The chain carries TRBV7-9 and TRBJ2-5, with TRBD1 matching over 11 bases. The CDR3 has 16 amino acids. The J segment lost 8 bases and the V segment lost 2 bases, leaving 10 bases of the junction unmatched. CDR1 is SEHNR, CDR2 FQNEAQ, per germline (reference sequence). Based on the CDR3 plus reference TRBV7-9 and TRBJ2-5, the full variable domain is DTGVSQNPRHKITKRGQNVTFRCDPISEHNRLYWYRQTLGQGPEFLTYFQNEAQLEKSRLLSDRFSAERPKGSFSTLEIQRTEQGDSAMYLCASSLTNGTGGLTQYFGPGTRLLVL.

CDR3 protein: CASRAQATDTQYF. The CDR3 DNA follows: TGTGCCAGTAGGGCGCAGGCAACAGATACGCAGTATTTT. The J gene is TRBJ2-3, the V gene TRBV19, with D hard to call. Trimming left V 6 bases short and J 3 bases short, with 10 bases between. Per germline, CDR1 LNHDA and CDR2 SQIVND (reference sequence). CDR3 length: 13 residues. Full variable domain (missing parts from reference TRBV19 and TRBJ2-3): DGGITQSPKYLFRKEGQNVTLSCEQNLNHDAMYWYRQDPGQGLRLIYYSQIVNDFQKGDIAEGYSVSREKKESFPLTVTSAQKNPTAFYLCASRAQATDTQYFGPGTRLTVL.

This chain links TRBV6-5 with TRBJ2-2; a possible D gene is TRBD1 (7 bases). Trimming left V 4 bases short and J 3 bases short, with 15 bases between. The CDR3 is 16 amino acids. CDR1 is MNHEY, CDR2 SVGAGI, per germline. In nucleotides, the CDR3 is TGTGCCAGCAGTTCAGGGGGACTGCCCGACACCGGGGAGCTGTTTTTT. Translation gives CASSSGGLPDTGELFF.

The genes are TRBV7-2 and TRBJ2-7; TRBD2 matches at 13 bases. V was clipped by 2 bases and J by 7 bases; unmatched bases: 2. CDR3 length equals 14 residues. CDR1 is SGHTA, CDR2 FQGNSA, per germline. The CDR3 protein is CASSLTSGRDEQYF. The CDR3 nucleotides are TGTGCCAGCAGCTTAACTAGCGGGAGGGATGAGCAGTACTTC.

This clone was picked up a small number of times. The V call is TRBV7-8, the J call TRBJ2-1, with 7 bases matching TRBD1. The germline CDR1 and CDR2 sequences are SGHVS and FQNEAQ. V gave up 5 bases and J gave up 3 bases; unmatched junction bases: 7. CDR3 length: 15 amino acids. The CDR3 DNA sequence: TGTGCCAGCAGCGCCCAAGGGGGCCTCTACAATGAGCAGTTCTTC. This gives the protein CASSAQGGLYNEQFF.

The V and J genes are TRBV29-1 and TRBJ2-1, with 9 bases fitting TRBD1. The V gene's germline CDR1 is SQVTM and CDR2 ANQGSEA. The CDR3 contains 14 residues. With 5 bases clipped from V and 4 bases from J, the junction kept 6 bases outside the gene matches. The CDR3 nucleotides are TGCAGCGTTAAACAGGGGGCACAGTACAATGAGCAGTTCTTC. It encodes CSVKQGAQYNEQFF.

This clone has a handful of counts. This rearrangement joins TRBV10-3 to TRBJ2-1, with 14 nucleotides matching TRBD2. Germline V gene data show CDR1 as ENHRY and CDR2 as SYGVKD. J lost 7 bases, V lost 6 bases, and 5 bases had no gene match. The CDR3 is 15 residues long. CDR3 DNA: TGTGCCATCAGGGAGACTAGCGGGAGGGTTAATGAGCAGTTCTTC. Residues: CAIRETSGRVNEQFF.